One T cell receptor (beta chain) is described in this entry. This CDR3 is 15 amino acids long. With V trimmed by 8 bases and J by 7 bases, 8 bases remained unmatched. Per the germline V gene, CDR1 is SEHNR and CDR2 is FQNEAQ (reference sequence). Measured with immunoSEQ multiplex PCR; TCRdb has only the in-frame clones, and not every one. The sample yields 150,000 to 200,000 clones, roughly 90% seen once. Enrollment of patients from Seattle took place during active infection, with longitudinal follow-up. This specimen comes from a study of blood T cell repertoires in COVID-19. Study details: From the United States, Italy and Spain came samples of acute and convalescent COVID-19. T cells, B-cell-depleted T cells, or PBMCs supplied cDNA or gDNA.

The sequence derives from a woman aged 60-75 years with COVID-19, enrolled during active disease. The V and J genes are TRBV7-9 and TRBJ2-1; TRBD2 matches at 13 bases. Sequencing input: peripheral blood. For the CDR3, the DNA is TGTGCCAGCGGAAGCGGGACTAGCGGGATTAATGAGCAGTTCTTC. Encoded protein: CASGSGTSGINEQFF. The variable domain in full, completed from reference TRBV7-9 and TRBJ2-1, reads DTGVSQNPRHKITKRGQNVTFRCDPISEHNRLYWYRQTLGQGPEFLTYFQNEAQLEKSRLLSDRFSAERPKGSFSTLEIQRTEQGDSAMYLCASGSGTSGINEQFFGPGTRLTVL.